Presented here are 22 T cell receptor beta chains from one specimen sequenced in a study of blood T cells in healthy people across ages (dated by TCRdb to 2015 to 2017). To prepare the library, 5' RACE was applied. This sample was sequenced with an Illumina HiSeq 2500. A second PCR of roughly 7 to 11 cycles was performed with a sample-barcoded 5' primer and a J-beta primer mix. The public reads were run again by TCRdb, first through fastp at Q25 and then through MiXCR, and only productive beta chains were kept. CDR3 protein duplicates are merged, each entry listing the most common genes and DNA. The sample has 890,000 or so distinct CDR3 sequences on record, approximately 59% of them singletons. 25% to 30% of the sample is held by the ten biggest clonotypes. Material: blood. The receptors shown here come from a young man in good health.

This rearrangement joins TRBV21-1 to TRBJ2-7; TRBD1 was called by the table and not checked on the DNA. TRBV21-1 is listed as a pseudogene. The CDR3 contains 15 residues. CDR3 nucleotide sequence: TGTGCCAGCAGCCTTGGACAGGGGATGACCTACGAGCAGTACTTC. It translates to CASSLGQGMTYEQYF.

This clonotype was observed a few times. The chain links TRBV6-6 to TRBJ1-2, with 9 bases fitting TRBD1. Germline CDR1 reads MNHNY; CDR2 reads SVGAGI (reference sequence). The CDR3 is 12 residues long. With 6 bases clipped from V and 8 bases from J, the junction kept 4 bases outside the gene matches. This CDR3 is CASRQGAVGYTF. CDR3 DNA sequence: TGTGCCAGCAGACAGGGGGCGGTAGGCTACACCTTC.

The rearrangement joins TRBV6-5 to TRBJ1-2, with no clear D. The ends were cut back, 0 bases at V and 8 bases at J, with 16 bases in the middle. Germline V CDR1 and CDR2: MNHEY, SVGAGI. This CDR3 is 15 amino acids long. The CDR3 here is CASSYSRAGVGGYTF. The CDR3 bases are TGTGCCAGCAGTTACTCGAGGGCAGGCGTCGGGGGCTACACCTTC.

This clonotype was observed at least ten times. This chain connects TRBV7-9 to TRBJ2-5, with 8 positions matching TRBD1. The J call could be wrong; TRBJ2-7 is a better fit for the DNA end. The CDR3 runs 12 residues. Germline CDR1 SEHNR, CDR2 FQNEAQ (reference sequence). CDR3 loop: CASSPTGGEQYF. CDR3 nucleotides: TGTGCCAGCAGCCCTACAGGGGGCGAGCAGTACTTC.

The CDR3 DNA follows: TGCAGTGCTAGAGCGGGACAGGGAAACCAAGAGACCCAGTACTTC. The encoded protein is CSARAGQGNQETQYF. The V and J genes are TRBV20-1 and TRBJ2-5; TRBD1 aligns across 9 bases. Germline CDR1 and CDR2: DFQATT and SNEGSKA (reference sequence). This CDR3 is built from 15 residues. Trimming took 1 base from V and 0 from J; bases not matched to a gene: 3.

The gene calls are TRBV20-1 and TRBJ2-4, with no clear D. The end of the DNA is better explained by TRBJ2-7, so the J call may be wrong. Germline V CDR1 and CDR2: DFQATT, SNEGSKA (reference sequence). The CDR3 loop spans 12 amino acids. The DNA of the CDR3 is TGCAGTGCTTTTAAACCGGGCAACGAGCAGTACTTC. Residues: CSAFKPGNEQYF.

The V and J genes are TRBV7-6 and TRBJ2-1, with 10 bases aligning to TRBD1. Losses at the gene ends were 8 bases for V and 3 bases for J; bases not matched to a gene: 4. This CDR3 has 14 amino acids. The germline gives CDR1 SGHVS, CDR2 FNYEAQ. The CDR3 coding sequence is TGTGCCAGCTCGACAGGGGGCCGCTACAATGAGCAGTTCTTC. This encodes CASSTGGRYNEQFF.

The chain couples TRBV7-6 to TRBJ2-1; 8 bases match TRBD1. This CDR3 comprises 18 residues. The germline gives CDR1 SGHVS, CDR2 FNYEAQ. V lost 4 bases to trimming and J lost 7 bases; unmatched junction nucleotides: 18. The DNA for the CDR3 is TGTGCCAGCAGCTCCCAAGGCGCAGGACAGGGTAATACGAATGAGCAGTTCTTC. Its translation is CASSSQGAGQGNTNEQFF. The complete variable domain, with remaining parts taken from reference TRBV7-6 and TRBJ2-1, reads GAGVSQSPRYKVTKRGQDVALRCDPISGHVSLYWYRQALGQGPEFLTYFNYEAQQDKSGLPNDRFSAERPEGSISTLTIQRTEQRDSAMYRCASSSQGAGQGNTNEQFFGPGTRLTVL.

The V gene is TRBV27, the J gene TRBJ1-2; 9 nucleotides match TRBD1. This CDR3 comprises 14 residues. V was pared by 8 bases and J by 5 bases, with 9 bases of the junction left unmatched. Per the germline V gene, CDR1 is MNHEY and CDR2 is SMNVEV (reference sequence). CDR3 nucleotides: TGTGCCAGCTCTATAGGGGACAGGGAGTATGGCTACACCTTC. This encodes CASSIGDREYGYTF.

At least ten counts were recorded for this clonotype. The chain has TRBV4-3 and TRBJ1-2; 7 nucleotides match TRBD1. The CDR3 is 15 amino acids. The V segment lost 1 base and the J segment 6 bases; nucleotides outside the gene matches: 8. Germline CDR1 reads LGHNA; CDR2 reads YSLEER. This chain's CDR3 is CASSQVARGWDGYTF. The CDR3 region has the DNA TGCGCCAGCAGCCAAGTCGCCAGGGGGTGGGATGGCTACACCTTC.

The rearrangement links TRBV7-2 to TRBJ1-2; TRBD1 matches at 7 bases. After removal of 5 bases from V and 1 base from J, the junction contained 7 bases not matched to a gene. Germline values: CDR1 SGHTA, CDR2 FQGNSA. This CDR3 spans 15 amino acids. The CDR3 DNA sequence: TGTGCCAGCAGCCTAAGGCAGGGGGTTAACTATGGCTACACCTTC. Amino acids: CASSLRQGVNYGYTF.

The sample holds one count of this clonotype. The rearrangement links TRBV30 to TRBJ1-4, with D uncertain. Germline values: CDR1 GTSNPN, CDR2 SVGIG (reference sequence). Trimming stripped 6 bases from V and 3 bases from J, with 8 bases between. The CDR3 is 12 amino acids. CDR3 in DNA: TGTGCCTGCCAGATGGCTAATGAAAAACTGTTTTTT. Translation gives CACQMANEKLFF.

This sequence joins TRBV20-1 and TRBJ2-1, with 11 bases aligning to TRBD2. Trimming took 6 bases from V and 6 from J; bases not matched to a gene: 7. The CDR3 runs 14 residues. The germline V gene encodes CDR1 DFQATT and CDR2 SNEGSKA (reference sequence). CDR3 loop: CSAIRTSGLNEQFF. As DNA, the CDR3 is TGCAGTGCCATTAGGACTAGCGGGCTCAATGAGCAGTTCTTC.

The rearrangement uses TRBV11-3 and TRBJ2-5, with D unresolved. This CDR3 has 13 amino acids. Trimming left V 5 bases short and J 4 bases short, with 11 bases between. Germline V lookup: CDR1 SGHNT, CDR2 YENEEA. The CDR3 here is CASSPRGIETQYF. The CDR3 DNA follows: TGTGCCAGCAGCCCCCGTGGGATAGAGACCCAGTACTTC. Filled out from reference TRBV11-3 and TRBJ2-5, the complete variable domain reads EAGVVQSPRYKIIEKKQPVAFWCNPISGHNTLYWYLQNLGQGPELLIRYENEEAVDDSQLPKDRFSAERLKGVDSTLKIQPAELGDSAVYLCASSPRGIETQYFGPGTRLLVL.

The genes are TRBV27 and TRBJ2-6; perhaps TRBD1 as D (5 bases). CDR3 length: 17 residues. The germline V and J ends were trimmed by 2 bases and 3 bases, with 14 bases remaining between them. Germline values: CDR1 MNHEY, CDR2 SMNVEV (reference sequence). For the CDR3, the DNA is TGTGCCAGCAGTTTAAAGGGTATGGGGCTTGGGGCCAACGTCCTGACTTTC. Protein product: CASSLKGMGLGANVLTF.

This clonotype was counted a few times. The genes are TRBV29-1 and TRBJ1-2; D remains unclear. This CDR3 spans 14 amino acids. Trimming removed 4 bases at V and 4 bases at J, with 16 bases between. The V gene's germline CDR1 is SQVTM and CDR2 ANQGSEA. This CDR3 reads CSVGEGTLVYGYTF. The CDR3 region has the DNA TGCAGCGTTGGGGAGGGAACTCTTGTCTATGGCTACACCTTC. Full variable domain (missing parts from reference TRBV29-1 and TRBJ1-2): SAVISQKPSRDICQRGTSLTIQCQVDSQVTMMFWYRQQPGQSLTLIATANQGSEATYESGFVIDKFPISRPNLTFSTLTVSNMSPEDSSIYLCSVGEGTLVYGYTFGSGTRLTVV.

This clonotype showed up just a few times. V gene TRBV29-1 combines with J gene TRBJ2-6; D unresolved. This CDR3 is 15 amino acids long. Germline CDR1 SQVTM, CDR2 ANQGSEA. V was trimmed by 4 bases and J by 0 bases, leaving 10 bases between them. The CDR3 loop reads CSVAAASSGANVLTF. The DNA of the CDR3 is TGCAGCGTTGCGGCCGCGAGCTCTGGGGCCAACGTCCTGACTTTC.

V and J are TRBV20-1 and TRBJ2-1; D is unresolved. V lost 3 bases, J lost 3 bases, and 12 bases lay in between. This CDR3 comprises 14 residues. CDR1 and CDR2 (germline): DFQATT, SNEGSKA (reference sequence). The CDR3 sequence is CSASPDPRYNEQFF. The CDR3 nucleotides are TGCAGTGCTAGCCCGGATCCACGCTACAATGAGCAGTTCTTC.

The CDR3 nucleotides read TGTGCCAGCAGCTCCCGGGCAAGCCAAGAGACCCAGTACTTC. Protein product: CASSSRASQETQYF. The V call is TRBV7-9, the J call TRBJ2-5; D call uncertain. This CDR3 spans 14 amino acids. The ends were cut back, 4 bases at V and 1 base at J, with 10 bases in the middle. Germline V gives CDR1 SEHNR, CDR2 FQNEAQ (reference sequence).

The CDR3, as DNA: TGTGCCAGCAGCCCGCGCTATGGAAATCAGCCCCAGCATTTT. Translation: CASSPRYGNQPQHF. The chain uses TRBV7-2 and TRBJ1-5, with no clear D. CDR1 and CDR2 from the germline V gene are SGHTA and FQGNSA. V lost 5 bases, J lost 4 bases, and 12 bases lay in between. CDR3 length equals 14 residues.

The chain combines TRBV6-5 with TRBJ2-7; D gene unclear. V lost 2 bases and J lost 0, with 11 bases in between. Germline CDR1 and CDR2: MNHEY and SVGAGI. The CDR3 runs to 15 residues. The CDR3 nucleotides read TGTGCCAGCAGTTACGAGGTGACGGCCTCCTACGAGCAGTACTTC. This translates into CASSYEVTASYEQYF.

V and J are TRBV10-3 and TRBJ2-3; D possibly corresponds to TRBD1 (6 bases). Germline CDR1 ENHRY, CDR2 SYGVKD. CDR3 length: 17 residues. Between the trimmed V and J ends, which lost 0 bases and 2 bases, there was a span of 15 bases. CDR3: CAISESTGRGHTDTQYF. The CDR3 DNA reads TGTGCCATCAGTGAGTCGACGGGACGGGGACACACAGATACGCAGTATTTT.